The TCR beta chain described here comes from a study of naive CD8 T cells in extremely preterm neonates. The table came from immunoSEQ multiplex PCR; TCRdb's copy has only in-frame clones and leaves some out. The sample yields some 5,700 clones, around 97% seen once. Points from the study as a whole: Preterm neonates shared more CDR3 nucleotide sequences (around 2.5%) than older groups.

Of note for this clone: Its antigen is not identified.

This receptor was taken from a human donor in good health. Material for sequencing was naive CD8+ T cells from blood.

CDR3 sequence reads: CSQGLRETQYF. CDR3 coding DNA: TGCAGTCAGGGACTCCGGGAGACCCAGTACTTC. The chain combines TRBV20-1 with TRBJ2-5; a weak D match, TRBD2 (6 bases). The germline CDR1 and CDR2 sequences are DFQATT and SNEGSKA (reference sequence). CDR3 length: 11 amino acids. The V end was cut by 8 bases, the J end by 5 bases, with 12 bases between.